The present T cell receptor (beta chain) was sequenced within a study of technical replicates of blood from a handful of donors. The CDR3 is made up of 13 amino acids. From germline, CDR1 is SGHDT and CDR2 YYEEEE. Trimming took off 0 bases at V and 6 bases at J, with 6 bases between the two ends. Repertoires were generated with immunoSEQ multiplex PCR, while TCRdb's copy carries only in-frame clones and drops some. The repertoire consists of some 58,000 clones, with 94% occurring once and the leading ten covering about 0.22%. This TCR was recovered from a human donor in good health. The J gene is TRBJ2-2, the V gene TRBV5-6; D gene uncertain. The sequencing input was T cells isolated from PBMCs. The CDR3 protein is CASSLVNPGELFF. The CDR3, as DNA: TGTGCCAGCAGCTTGGTCAATCCCGGGGAGCTGTTTTTT.